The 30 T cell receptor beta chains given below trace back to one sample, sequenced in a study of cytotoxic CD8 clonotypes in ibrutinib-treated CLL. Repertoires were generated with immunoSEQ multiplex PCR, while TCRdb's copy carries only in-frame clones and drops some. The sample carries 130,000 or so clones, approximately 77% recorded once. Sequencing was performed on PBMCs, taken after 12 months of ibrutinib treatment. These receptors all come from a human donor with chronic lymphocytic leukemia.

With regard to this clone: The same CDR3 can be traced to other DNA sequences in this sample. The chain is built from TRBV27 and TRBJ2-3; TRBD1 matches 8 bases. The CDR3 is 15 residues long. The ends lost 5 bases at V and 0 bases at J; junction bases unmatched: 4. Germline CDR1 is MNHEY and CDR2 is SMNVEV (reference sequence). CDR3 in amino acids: CASSLTGGSTDTQYF. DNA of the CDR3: TGTGCCAGCAGTCTCACAGGGGGAAGCACAGATACGCAGTATTTT.

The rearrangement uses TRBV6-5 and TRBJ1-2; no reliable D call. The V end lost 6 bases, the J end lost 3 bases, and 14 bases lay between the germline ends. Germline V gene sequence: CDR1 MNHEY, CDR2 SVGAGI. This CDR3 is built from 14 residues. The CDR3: CASSSGWFYYGYTF. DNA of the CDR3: TGTGCCAGCAGCTCCGGCTGGTTTTACTATGGCTACACCTTC.

The CDR3 protein is CASSQEGLAAYEQYF. The CDR3 nucleotides read TGTGCCAGCAGCCAAGAGGGACTAGCGGCGTACGAGCAGTACTTC. The rearrangement joins TRBV4-2 to TRBJ2-7; 11 nucleotides match TRBD2. Germline assignment: CDR1 LGHNA and CDR2 YNFKEQ. The CDR3 has 15 amino acids. V gave up 0 bases and J gave up 4 bases; unmatched junction bases: 2.

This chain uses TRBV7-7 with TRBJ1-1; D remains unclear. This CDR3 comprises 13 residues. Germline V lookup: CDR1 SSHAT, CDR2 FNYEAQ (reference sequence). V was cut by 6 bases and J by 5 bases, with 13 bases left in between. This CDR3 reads CASSSRRGTEAFF. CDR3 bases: TGTGCCAGCAGTTCTCGTCGGGGAACTGAAGCTTTCTTT.

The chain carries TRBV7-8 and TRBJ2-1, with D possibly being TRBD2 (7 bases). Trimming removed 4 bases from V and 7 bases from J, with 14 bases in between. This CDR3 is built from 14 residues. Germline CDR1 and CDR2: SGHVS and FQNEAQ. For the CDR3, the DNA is TGTGCCAGCAGCTGGGGGGGCGGTAGAAATGAGCAGTTCTTC. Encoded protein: CASSWGGGRNEQFF. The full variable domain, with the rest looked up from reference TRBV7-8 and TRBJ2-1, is GAGVSQSPRYKVAKRGQDVALRCDPISGHVSLFWYQQALGQGPEFLTYFQNEAQLDKSGLPSDRFFAERPEGSVSTLKIQRTQQEDSAVYLCASSWGGGRNEQFFGPGTRLTVL.

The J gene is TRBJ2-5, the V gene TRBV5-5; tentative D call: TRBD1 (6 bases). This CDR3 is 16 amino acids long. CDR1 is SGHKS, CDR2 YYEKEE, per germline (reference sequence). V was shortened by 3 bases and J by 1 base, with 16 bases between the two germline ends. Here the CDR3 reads CASSYILYRVQETQYF. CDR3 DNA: TGTGCCAGCAGCTACATCTTATACAGGGTCCAAGAGACCCAGTACTTC.

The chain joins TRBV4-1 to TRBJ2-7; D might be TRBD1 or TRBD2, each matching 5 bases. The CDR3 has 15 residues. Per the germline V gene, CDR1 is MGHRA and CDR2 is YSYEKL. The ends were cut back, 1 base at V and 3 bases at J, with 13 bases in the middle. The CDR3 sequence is CASSQVLGGSYEQYF. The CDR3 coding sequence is TGCGCCAGCAGCCAAGTTCTTGGGGGAAGCTACGAGCAGTACTTC.

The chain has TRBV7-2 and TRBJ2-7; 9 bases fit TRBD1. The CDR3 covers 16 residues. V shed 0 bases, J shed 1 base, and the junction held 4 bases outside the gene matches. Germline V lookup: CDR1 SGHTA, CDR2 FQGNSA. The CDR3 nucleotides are TGTGCCAGCAGCTTAGCGACAGGGGGGGCGTCCTACGAGCAGTACTTC. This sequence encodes CASSLATGGASYEQYF.

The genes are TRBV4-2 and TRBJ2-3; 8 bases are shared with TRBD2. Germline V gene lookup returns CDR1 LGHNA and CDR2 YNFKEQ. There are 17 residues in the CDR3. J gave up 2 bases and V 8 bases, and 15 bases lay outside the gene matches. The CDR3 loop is CASPRGERERNTDTQYF. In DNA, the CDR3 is TGTGCCAGCCCGAGGGGGGAGCGGGAGCGAAACACAGATACGCAGTATTTT.

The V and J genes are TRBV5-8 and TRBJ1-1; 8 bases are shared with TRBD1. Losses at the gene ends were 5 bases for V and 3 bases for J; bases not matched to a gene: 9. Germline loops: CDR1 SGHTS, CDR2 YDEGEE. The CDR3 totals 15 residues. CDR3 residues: CASSRLTGEYTEAFF. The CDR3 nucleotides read TGTGCCAGCAGTCGACTGACAGGGGAGTACACTGAAGCTTTCTTT. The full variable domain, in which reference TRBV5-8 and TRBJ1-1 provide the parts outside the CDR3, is EAGVTQSPTHLIKTRGQQATLRCSPISGHTSVYWYQQALGLGLQFLLWYDEGEERNRGNFPPRFSGRQFPNYSSELNVNALELEDSALYLCASSRLTGEYTEAFFGQGTRLTVV.

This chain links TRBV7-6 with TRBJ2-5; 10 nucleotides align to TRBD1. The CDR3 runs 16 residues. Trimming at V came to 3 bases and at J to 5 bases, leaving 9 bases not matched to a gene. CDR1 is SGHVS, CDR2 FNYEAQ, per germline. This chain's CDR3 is CASSLDRQGARETQYF. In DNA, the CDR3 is TGTGCCAGCAGCTTGGACAGACAGGGGGCGCGGGAGACCCAGTACTTC.

The CDR3 coding sequence is TGCAGCGTTTCCGGCCTCTACGAGCAGTACTTC. Translated, it gives CSVSGLYEQYF. The rearrangement joins TRBV29-1 to TRBJ2-7; no definite D call. Germline V CDR1 and CDR2: SQVTM, ANQGSEA. Trimming left V 5 bases short and J 3 bases short, with 8 bases between. The CDR3 is 11 residues long.

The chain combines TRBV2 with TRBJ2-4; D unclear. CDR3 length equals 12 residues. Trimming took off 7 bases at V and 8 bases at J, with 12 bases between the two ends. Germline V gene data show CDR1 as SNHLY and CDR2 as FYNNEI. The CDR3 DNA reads TGTGCCAGCACCTCAGTCCAGGACATTCAGTACTTC. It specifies CASTSVQDIQYF.

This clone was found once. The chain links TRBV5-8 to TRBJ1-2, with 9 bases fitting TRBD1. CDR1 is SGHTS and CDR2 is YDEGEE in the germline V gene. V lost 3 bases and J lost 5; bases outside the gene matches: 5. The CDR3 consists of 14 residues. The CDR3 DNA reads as TGTGCCAGCAGCTGGACAGGGGCGAATTATGGCTACACCTTC. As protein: CASSWTGANYGYTF.

DNA of the CDR3: TGCGCCAGCAGCTTGCGAGCGGGGGTGAACACCGGGGAGCTGTTTTTT. This gives the protein CASSLRAGVNTGELFF. The rearrangement links TRBV5-1 to TRBJ2-2, with 8 bases aligning to TRBD2. In germline, CDR1 is SGHRS, CDR2 YFSETQ. The V gene end was trimmed by 1 base and the J gene end by 1 base; junction bases not matched to a gene: 3. The CDR3 sequence is 16 residues long.

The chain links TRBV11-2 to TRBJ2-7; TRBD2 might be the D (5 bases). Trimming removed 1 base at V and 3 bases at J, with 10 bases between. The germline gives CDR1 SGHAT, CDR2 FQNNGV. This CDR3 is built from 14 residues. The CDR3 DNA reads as TGTGCCAGCAGCTTAGTTTACGGGAACTACGAGCAGTACTTC. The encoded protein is CASSLVYGNYEQYF.

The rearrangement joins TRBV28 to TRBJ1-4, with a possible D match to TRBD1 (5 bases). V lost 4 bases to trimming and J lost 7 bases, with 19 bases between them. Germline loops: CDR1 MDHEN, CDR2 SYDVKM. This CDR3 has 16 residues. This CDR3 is CASSSQAGREGEKLFF. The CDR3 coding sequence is TGTGCCAGCAGTTCACAGGCAGGGAGAGAGGGTGAAAAACTGTTTTTT.

The CDR3 reads CASSRGLAGGPTDTQYF. CDR3 DNA: TGCGCCAGCAGCCGGGGACTAGCGGGAGGGCCCACAGATACGCAGTATTTT. This sequence joins TRBV5-1 and TRBJ2-3; TRBD2 agrees at 16 bases. The CDR3 is 17 amino acids. J was trimmed by 2 bases and V by 4 bases; bases with no gene match: 4. In germline, CDR1 is SGHRS, CDR2 YFSETQ. The whole variable domain, filled in from reference TRBV5-1 and TRBJ2-3, reads KAGVTQTPRYLIKTRGQQVTLSCSPISGHRSVSWYQQTPGQGLQFLFEYFSETQRNKGNFPGRFSGRQFSNSRSEMNVSTLELGDSALYLCASSRGLAGGPTDTQYFGPGTRLTVL.

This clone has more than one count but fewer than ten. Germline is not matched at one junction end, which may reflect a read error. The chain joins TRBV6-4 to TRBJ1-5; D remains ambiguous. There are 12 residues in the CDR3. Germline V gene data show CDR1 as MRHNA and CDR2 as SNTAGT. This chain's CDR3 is CASSYSGQPQHF. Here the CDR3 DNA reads TGTGCCAGCAGTTACTCAGGTCAGCCCCAGCATTTT.

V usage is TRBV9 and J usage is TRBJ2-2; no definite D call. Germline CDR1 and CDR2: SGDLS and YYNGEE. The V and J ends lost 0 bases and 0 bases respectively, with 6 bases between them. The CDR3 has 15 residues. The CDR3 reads CASSVVGSNTGELFF. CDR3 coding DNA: TGTGCCAGCAGCGTAGTCGGGTCGAACACCGGGGAGCTGTTTTTT. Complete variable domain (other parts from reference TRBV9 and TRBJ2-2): DSGVTQTPKHLITATGQRVTLRCSPRSGDLSVYWYQQSLDQGLQFLIQYYNGEERAKGNILERFSAQQFPDLHSELNLSSLELGDSALYFCASSVVGSNTGELFFGEGSRLTVL.

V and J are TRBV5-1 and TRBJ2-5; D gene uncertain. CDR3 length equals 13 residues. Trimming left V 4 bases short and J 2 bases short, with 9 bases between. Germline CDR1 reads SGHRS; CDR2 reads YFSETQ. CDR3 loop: CASSDNGQETQYF. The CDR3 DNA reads TGCGCCAGCAGCGATAACGGGCAAGAGACCCAGTACTTC.

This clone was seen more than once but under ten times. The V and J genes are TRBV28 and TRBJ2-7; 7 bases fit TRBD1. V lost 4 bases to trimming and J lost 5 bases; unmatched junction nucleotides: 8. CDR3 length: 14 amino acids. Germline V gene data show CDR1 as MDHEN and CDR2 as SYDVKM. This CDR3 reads CASSSGQAVHEQYF. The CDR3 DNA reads TGTGCCAGCAGTTCTGGACAGGCTGTGCACGAGCAGTACTTC.

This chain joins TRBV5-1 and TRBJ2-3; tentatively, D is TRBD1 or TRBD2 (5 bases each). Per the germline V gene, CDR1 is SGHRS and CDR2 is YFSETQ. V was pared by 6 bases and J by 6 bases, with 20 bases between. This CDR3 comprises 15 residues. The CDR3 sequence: CASTLESGRFDTQYF. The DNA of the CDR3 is TGCGCCAGCACACTAGAGTCGGGGCGTTTCGATACGCAGTATTTT.

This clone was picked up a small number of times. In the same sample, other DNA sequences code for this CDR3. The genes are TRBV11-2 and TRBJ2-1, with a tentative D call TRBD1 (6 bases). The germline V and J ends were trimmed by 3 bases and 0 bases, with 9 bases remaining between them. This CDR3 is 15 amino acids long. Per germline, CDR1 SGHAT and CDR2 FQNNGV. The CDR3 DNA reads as TGTGCCAGCAGCTTCGCCAGGGGCTCCTACAATGAGCAGTTCTTC. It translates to CASSFARGSYNEQFF.

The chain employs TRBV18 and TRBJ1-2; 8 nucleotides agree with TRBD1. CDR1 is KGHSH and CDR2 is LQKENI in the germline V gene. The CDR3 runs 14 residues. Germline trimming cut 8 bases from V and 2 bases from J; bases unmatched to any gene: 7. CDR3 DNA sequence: TGTGCCAGCCAACCGACAGGGGCCAACTATGGCTACACCTTC. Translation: CASQPTGANYGYTF. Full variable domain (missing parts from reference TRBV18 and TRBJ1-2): NAGVMQNPRHLVRRRGQEARLRCSPMKGHSHVYWYRQLPEEGLKFMVYLQKENIIDESGMPKERFSAEFPKEGPSILRIQQVVRGDSAAYFCASQPTGANYGYTFGSGTRLTVV.

CDR3 nucleotide sequence: TGTGCCAGCAGCTCGGGACAGAACTACGAGCAGTACTTC. Its protein is CASSSGQNYEQYF. This chain joins TRBV7-9 and TRBJ2-7, with 7 bases fitting TRBD1. CDR1 and CDR2 from the germline V gene are SEHNR and FQNEAQ (reference sequence). The CDR3 is made up of 13 amino acids. V was pared by 4 bases and J by 3 bases, with 3 bases of the junction left unmatched.

The CDR3 is CASSPPTSGGEQFF. The CDR3 region has the DNA TGTGCCAGCAGCCCTCCAACTAGCGGAGGTGAGCAGTTCTTC. V is TRBV9 and J is TRBJ2-1, with TRBD2 matching 8 bases. CDR1 is SGDLS and CDR2 is YYNGEE in the germline V gene. CDR3 size: 14 residues. Trimming removed 4 bases from V and 9 bases from J; junction bases left unmatched: 9.

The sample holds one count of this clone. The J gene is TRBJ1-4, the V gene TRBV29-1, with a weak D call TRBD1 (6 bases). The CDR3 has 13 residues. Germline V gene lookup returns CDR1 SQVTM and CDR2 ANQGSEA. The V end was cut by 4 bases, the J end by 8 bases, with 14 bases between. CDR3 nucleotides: TGCAGCGTTGCACAGGGCCCGGCGGAAAAACTGTTTTTT. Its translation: CSVAQGPAEKLFF.

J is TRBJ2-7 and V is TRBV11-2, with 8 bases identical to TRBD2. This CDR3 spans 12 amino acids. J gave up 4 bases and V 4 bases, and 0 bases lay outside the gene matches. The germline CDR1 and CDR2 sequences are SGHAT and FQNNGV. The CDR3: CASSSSGYEQYF. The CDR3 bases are TGTGCCAGCAGCTCTAGCGGGTACGAGCAGTACTTC.

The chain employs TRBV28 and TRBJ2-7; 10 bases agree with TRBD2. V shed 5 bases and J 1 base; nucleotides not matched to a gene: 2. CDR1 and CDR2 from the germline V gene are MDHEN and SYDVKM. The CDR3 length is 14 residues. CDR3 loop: CASSIAGGSYEQYF. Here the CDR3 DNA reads TGTGCCAGCAGTATAGCGGGGGGATCCTACGAGCAGTACTTC.